Listed below are T cell receptor beta chains from one sample, sequenced in a study of CD8 T cells in Susac syndrome. Each CDR3 protein is one row after TCRdb ran MiXCR on the immunoSEQ multiplex PCR reads. The sample records about 180,000 distinct CDR3 sequences, about 95% being singletons. Sample: CD4+ T cells from PBMCs. The receptors shown here come from a human donor with Susac syndrome. Both conserved end residues are part of each CDR3. The D gene is left open where the match is weak. A row's size may be missing; if present it is once, few, many or a size class.

v_gene: TRBV20-1; len: 16; abundance: NA; d_gene: NA; j_gene: TRBJ1-4; CDR3aa: CSARDSLAPTNEKLFF; CDR3nt: TGCAGTGCTAGAGATTCCCTGGCCCCAACTAATGAAAAACTGTTTTTT
v_gene: TRBV29-1; len: 15; abundance: NA; d_gene: NA; j_gene: TRBJ2-1; CDR3aa: CSVEDPGAAYNEQFF; CDR3nt: TGCAGCGTTGAAGATCCGGGAGCGGCCTACAATGAGCAGTTCTTC
v_gene: TRBV11-2; len: 16; abundance: once; d_gene: NA; j_gene: TRBJ2-7; CDR3aa: CASSLGPGGSAYEQYF; CDR3nt: TGTGCCAGCAGCTTAGGACCCGGGGGTAGCGCCTACGAGCAGTACTTC
v_gene: TRBV29-1; len: 13; abundance: NA; d_gene: TRBD1; j_gene: TRBJ1-1; CDR3aa: CSVGYRGRPVAFF; CDR3nt: TGCAGCGTGGGATACAGGGGTCGCCCTGTTGCTTTCTTT
v_gene: TRBV15; len: 16; abundance: NA; d_gene: TRBD2; j_gene: TRBJ2-7; CDR3aa: CATSRRPTSGTYEQYF; CDR3nt: TGTGCCACCAGCAGAAGACCGACTAGCGGGACCTACGAGCAGTACTTC
v_gene: TRBV20-1; len: 12; abundance: NA; d_gene: NA; j_gene: TRBJ1-5; CDR3aa: CSARTSNQPQHF; CDR3nt: TGCAGTGCTAGAACCAGCAATCAGCCCCAGCATTTT
v_gene: TRBV4-3; len: 14; abundance: NA; d_gene: NA; j_gene: TRBJ2-2; CDR3aa: CASRAGPRTGELFF; CDR3nt: TGCGCCAGCCGGGCGGGACCGCGCACCGGGGAGCTGTTTTTT
v_gene: TRBV12-3/TRBV12-4; len: 16; abundance: NA; d_gene: TRBD2; j_gene: TRBJ2-1; CDR3aa: CASRKPGLAFYNEQFF; CDR3nt: TGTGCCAGCAGAAAACCGGGACTAGCGTTCTACAATGAGCAGTTCTTC
v_gene: TRBV2; len: 13; abundance: once; d_gene: NA; j_gene: TRBJ1-5; CDR3aa: CASSRTRLQPQHF; CDR3nt: TGTGCCAGCAGTCGGACTCGATTACAGCCCCAGCATTTT
v_gene: TRBV18; len: 13; abundance: NA; d_gene: NA; j_gene: TRBJ1-2; CDR3aa: CASSSGQHYGYTF; CDR3nt: TGTGCCAGCTCATCAGGACAGCACTATGGCTACACCTTC
v_gene: TRBV30; len: 18; abundance: NA; d_gene: TRBD2; j_gene: TRBJ2-7; CDR3aa: CAWTNRGRLAGVLYEQYF; CDR3nt: TGTGCCTGGACCAACCGGGGGCGGTTAGCGGGAGTATTGTACGAGCAGTACTTC
v_gene: TRBV7-2; len: 15; abundance: NA; d_gene: TRBD2; j_gene: TRBJ2-7; CDR3aa: CASSKRASGTGEQYF; CDR3nt: TGTGCCAGCAGCAAGCGGGCTAGCGGGACTGGCGAGCAGTACTTC
v_gene: TRBV28; len: 16; abundance: NA; d_gene: TRBD1; j_gene: TRBJ1-1; CDR3aa: CASSPYYRGQDTEAFF; CDR3nt: TGTGCCAGCAGTCCTTATTACAGGGGGCAGGACACTGAAGCTTTCTTT
v_gene: TRBV15; len: 9; abundance: NA; d_gene: NA; j_gene: TRBJ1-4; CDR3aa: CARDEKLFF; CDR3nt: TGTGCCAGGGACGAAAAACTGTTTTTT
v_gene: TRBV29-1; len: 14; abundance: once; d_gene: NA; j_gene: TRBJ2-7; CDR3aa: CSVEPGPSSYEQYF; CDR3nt: TGCAGCGTTGAACCGGGTCCAAGCTCCTACGAGCAGTACTTC
v_gene: TRBV19; len: 16; abundance: few; d_gene: TRBD1; j_gene: TRBJ1-6; CDR3aa: CASSPSDRGFLSPLHF; CDR3nt: TGTGCCAGTAGTCCCTCCGACAGGGGGTTTCTTTCACCCCTCCACTTT
v_gene: TRBV28; len: 16; abundance: NA; d_gene: TRBD1; j_gene: TRBJ2-7; CDR3aa: CASSTDGQGVFDEQYF; CDR3nt: TGTGCCAGCAGTACAGATGGACAGGGCGTGTTCGACGAGCAGTACTTC
v_gene: TRBV2; len: 13; abundance: NA; d_gene: NA; j_gene: TRBJ2-7; CDR3aa: CASSREGGDEQYF; CDR3nt: TGTGCCAGCAGTAGGGAGGGGGGGGACGAGCAGTACTTC
v_gene: TRBV28; len: 17; abundance: NA; d_gene: TRBD2; j_gene: TRBJ2-1; CDR3aa: CASSGTSGIESYNEQFF; CDR3nt: TGTGCCAGCTCCGGGACTAGCGGGATAGAGTCCTACAATGAGCAGTTCTTC
v_gene: TRBV12-3/TRBV12-4; len: 16; abundance: NA; d_gene: NA; j_gene: TRBJ1-1; CDR3aa: CASSLWGFERGVEAFF; CDR3nt: TGTGCCAGCAGTTTATGGGGTTTCGAACGAGGGGTTGAAGCTTTCTTT
v_gene: TRBV7-2; len: 11; abundance: NA; d_gene: NA; j_gene: TRBJ2-7; CDR3aa: CASSLFYEQYF; CDR3nt: TGTGCCAGCAGCTTATTCTACGAGCAGTACTTC
v_gene: TRBV6-6; len: 13; abundance: once; d_gene: NA; j_gene: TRBJ2-7; CDR3aa: CASSWDGSYEQYF; CDR3nt: TGTGCCAGCAGTTGGGACGGATCCTACGAGCAGTACTTC
v_gene: TRBV12-3/TRBV12-4; len: 15; abundance: NA; d_gene: NA; j_gene: TRBJ2-5; CDR3aa: CASSFQAPGVETQYF; CDR3nt: TGTGCCAGCAGTTTTCAGGCTCCGGGAGTGGAGACCCAGTACTTC
v_gene: TRBV29-1; len: 13; abundance: NA; d_gene: NA; j_gene: TRBJ1-2; CDR3aa: CSVEGQGGYGYTF; CDR3nt: TGCAGCGTTGAGGGGCAGGGTGGCTATGGCTACACCTTC
v_gene: TRBV30; len: 13; abundance: once; d_gene: TRBD1; j_gene: TRBJ1-2; CDR3aa: CAWMAGGHYGYTF; CDR3nt: TGTGCCTGGATGGCAGGGGGGCACTATGGCTACACCTTC
v_gene: TRBV29-1; len: 14; abundance: NA; d_gene: NA; j_gene: TRBJ2-3; CDR3aa: CSTEGTGSTDTQYF; CDR3nt: TGCAGCACAGAGGGAACAGGGAGCACAGATACGCAGTATTTT
v_gene: TRBV13; len: 13; abundance: once; d_gene: NA; j_gene: TRBJ2-2; CDR3aa: CASTWGNTGELFF; CDR3nt: TGTGCCAGCACCTGGGGGAACACCGGGGAGCTGTTTTTT
v_gene: TRBV30; len: 12; abundance: few; d_gene: NA; j_gene: TRBJ2-7; CDR3aa: CAWSVRVYEQYF; CDR3nt: TGTGCCTGGAGTGTACGTGTTTACGAGCAGTACTTC
v_gene: TRBV2; len: 11; abundance: once; d_gene: NA; j_gene: TRBJ1-1; CDR3aa: CASSDQGEAFF; CDR3nt: TGTGCCAGCAGTGATCAGGGGGAAGCTTTCTTT